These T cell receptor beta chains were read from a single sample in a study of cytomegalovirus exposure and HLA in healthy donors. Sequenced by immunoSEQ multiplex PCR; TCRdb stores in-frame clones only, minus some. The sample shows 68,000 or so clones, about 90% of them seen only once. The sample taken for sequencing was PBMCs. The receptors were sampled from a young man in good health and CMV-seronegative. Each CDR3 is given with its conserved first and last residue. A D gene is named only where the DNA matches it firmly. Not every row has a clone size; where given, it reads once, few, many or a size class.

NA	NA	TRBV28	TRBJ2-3	TGTGCCAGCAGTTCAACTCAGACTAGAGCAGATACGCAGTATTTT	CASSSTQTRADTQYF
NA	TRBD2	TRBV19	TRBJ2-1	TGTGCCAGTAGTTTTCGAGCGGGAGATGAGCAGTTCTTC	CASSFRAGDEQFF
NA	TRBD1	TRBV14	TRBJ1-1	TGTGCCAGCAGCCAATACCCGGGACAGAGGAACACTGAAGCTTTCTTT	CASSQYPGQRNTEAFF
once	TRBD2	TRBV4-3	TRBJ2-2	TGCGCCAGCAGCCAAGAGGGGGGGATAGCGAACACCGGGGAGCTGTTTTTT	CASSQEGGIANTGELFF
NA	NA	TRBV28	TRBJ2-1	TGTGCCAGCCTTAGCGGAGAAAACCACAATGAGCAGTTCTTC	CASLSGENHNEQFF
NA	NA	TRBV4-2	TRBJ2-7	TGTGCCAGCAGCCAAGGTTTGGCTAGTCTTATCTACGAGCAGTACTTC	CASSQGLASLIYEQYF
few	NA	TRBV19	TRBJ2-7	TGTGCCAGTAGTATGAAACAGGGCGACGAGCAGTACTTC	CASSMKQGDEQYF
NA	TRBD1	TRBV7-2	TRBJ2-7	TGTGCCAGCAGCCTGGGGACAGGGTCCTACGAGCAGTACTTC	CASSLGTGSYEQYF
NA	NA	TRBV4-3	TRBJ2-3	TGCGCCAGCAGCCGCGGAGGGATCACAGATACGCAGTATTTT	CASSRGGITDTQYF
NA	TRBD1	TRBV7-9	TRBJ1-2	TGTGCCAGCATCACAGGGGGCCCGAATAACTATGGCTACACCTTC	CASITGGPNNYGYTF
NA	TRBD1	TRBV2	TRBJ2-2	TGTGCCAGCAGTGCCCAGGGGGCGAACACCGGGGAGCTGTTTTTT	CASSAQGANTGELFF
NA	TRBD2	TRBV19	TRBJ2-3	TGTGCCAGTAGTATCTGGGTGACTAGCGGCACAGATACGCAGTATTTT	CASSIWVTSGTDTQYF
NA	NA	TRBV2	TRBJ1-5	TGTGCCAGCAGTGAAGACAGGGCAAAGTCCAATCAGCCCCAGCATTTT	CASSEDRAKSNQPQHF
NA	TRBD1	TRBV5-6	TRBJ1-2	TGTGCCAGCAGCCCGATAACCGGGACAGGGGGCGTCTATGGCTACACCTTC	CASSPITGTGGVYGYTF
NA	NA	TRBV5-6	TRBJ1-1	TGTGCCAGCAGCGCAGGCTTTGACGCTTTCTTT	CASSAGFDAFF
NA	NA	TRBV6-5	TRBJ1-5	TGTGCCAGCAGAACAGGGCAGGGGAATCAGCCCCAGCATTTT	CASRTGQGNQPQHF
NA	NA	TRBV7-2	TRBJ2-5	TGTGCCAGCAGCTTTTCCGGTAGTGAGACCCAGTACTTC	CASSFSGSETQYF
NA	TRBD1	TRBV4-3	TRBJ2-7	TGCGCCAGCAGCCCGACAGGGCTCTCCTACGAGCAGTACTTC	CASSPTGLSYEQYF
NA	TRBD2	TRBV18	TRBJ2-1	TGTGCCAGCTCTCACGGGACTAGCTCCTACAATGAGCAGTTCTTC	CASSHGTSSYNEQFF
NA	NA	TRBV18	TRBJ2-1	TGTGCCAGCTCACCGACCGGGAATGAGCAGTTCTTC	CASSPTGNEQFF
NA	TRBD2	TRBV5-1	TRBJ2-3	TGCGCCAGCAGCTTGGGACTAGCGGGCCCAGATACGCAGTATTTT	CASSLGLAGPDTQYF
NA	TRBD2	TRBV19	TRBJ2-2	TGTGCCAGTAGGCTAGGAGGGCTAGCGGCACTCGCCGGGGAGCTGTTTTTT	CASRLGGLAALAGELFF
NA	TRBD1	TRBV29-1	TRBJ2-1	TGCAGCGTTGGGGACAGGGGGCAGCGAAATGAGCAGTTCTTC	CSVGDRGQRNEQFF
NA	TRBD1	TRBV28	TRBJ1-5	TGTGCCAGCAGTCCAGGGGGCTCTCGGAATCAGCCCCAGCATTTT	CASSPGGSRNQPQHF
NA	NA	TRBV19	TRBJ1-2	TGTGCCAGTACCCCGGGGGGGACGGACTATGGCTACACCTTC	CASTPGGTDYGYTF
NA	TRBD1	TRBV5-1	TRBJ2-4	TGCGCCAGCAGTCACCGGTCCGGGACAGGGAACATTCAGTACTTC	CASSHRSGTGNIQYF
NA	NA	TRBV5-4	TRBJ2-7	TGTGCCAGCAGCTTAACCGGGACTGACGGCGGCGGGCAGTACTTC	CASSLTGTDGGGQYF
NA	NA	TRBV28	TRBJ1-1	TGTGCCAGCAGTCGGGTTCTGAAGACTGAAGCTTTCTTT	CASSRVLKTEAFF
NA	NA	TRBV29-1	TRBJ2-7	TGCAGCGTTGAAGAGGCGGGGAGACACTACGAGCAGTACTTC	CSVEEAGRHYEQYF
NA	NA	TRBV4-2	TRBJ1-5	TGTGCCAGCAGCCCCGTGGACAGTTACAATCAGCCCCAGCATTTT	CASSPVDSYNQPQHF
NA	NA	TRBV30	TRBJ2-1	TGTGCCTGGAGTGTAAGTAGCGGCAATGAGCAGTTCTTC	CAWSVSSGNEQFF
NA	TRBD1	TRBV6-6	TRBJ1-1	TGTGCCAGCAGACGGACAGGGACCGAAGCTTTCTTT	CASRRTGTEAFF
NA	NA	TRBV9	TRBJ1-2	TGTGCCAGCAGCGAGAGCCAGGGCAGGCGTAATGGCTACACCTTC	CASSESQGRRNGYTF